This paragraph covers one T cell receptor (beta chain) sequence. Other DNA sequences from this sample encode an identical CDR3 as well. This entry comes from a study of blood T cell repertoires in COVID-19. For the study at large: Acute and convalescent COVID-19 samples came from the United States, Italy and Spain. Sources were T cells, B-cell-depleted T cells, or PBMCs; the material itself was cDNA or gDNA.

In the original workflow: Researchers report that nucleated cell counts were estimated from reference gene primer amplification. Data came from immunoSEQ multiplex PCR; TCRdb stores just in-frame clones and leaves some out. That table furnishes V, J and clone size, whereas the DNA furnished D and trimming. This repertoire shows 170,000 or so clones, approximately 86% found once; its top ten account for about 3%. The CDR3 is 13 residues long. V lost 9 bases, J lost 4 bases, and 4 bases stayed unmatched. Per germline, CDR1 LNHDA and CDR2 SQIVND (reference sequence). This receptor was obtained from a man aged 35 to 55 with active or convalescent COVID-19. What was sequenced was peripheral blood. This rearrangement joins TRBV19 to TRBJ1-5; TRBD1 matches 9 bases. In nucleotides, the CDR3 is TGTGCCAGCTCCGGGACAGGGAATCAGCCCCAGCATTTT. It yields the protein CASSGTGNQPQHF.